This T cell receptor (beta chain) was sequenced in a study of cytomegalovirus exposure and HLA in healthy donors. Study summary: In an early release, HLA-typed donors contributed some 88 million unique TCR sequences.

Broader study findings: Further analysis, carried out later, found HLA-associated TCR beta chains more clonally expanded than equally common other chains.

The V gene end was trimmed by 2 bases and the J gene end by 0 bases; junction bases not matched to a gene: 7. The CDR3 sequence is 18 residues long. Germline V gene data show CDR1 as SGHNT and CDR2 as YYREEE (reference sequence). A multiplex PCR was run with 60 Vbeta primers and 13 Jbeta primers. As originally analysed: Roughly 11 million of the 80 million or so unique TCR beta chains counted in a later analysis were shared. Clones were read by immunoSEQ multiplex PCR, and TCRdb kept only the in-frame ones, dropping some. That table furnishes V, J and clone size, whereas the DNA furnished D and trimming. The table lists approximately 150,000 clones, just under 75% of them singletons, with 1.5% to 2% in the top ten. On this clone: What it binds is not known.

Sequences were obtained from PBMCs. This chain links TRBV5-4 with TRBJ2-1; TRBD2 matches 11 bases. The receptor comes from a woman aged 18-29 years in good health and CMV-seronegative. CDR3 region: CASSLGTSGWSSYNEQFF. Here the CDR3 DNA reads TGTGCCAGCAGCTTAGGGACTAGCGGTTGGAGCTCCTACAATGAGCAGTTCTTC. The full variable domain, rest sourced from reference TRBV5-4 and TRBJ2-1, is ETGVTQSPTHLIKTRGQQVTLRCSSQSGHNTVSWYQQALGQGPQFIFQYYREEENGRGNFPPRFSGLQFPNYSSELNVNALELDDSALYLCASSLGTSGWSSYNEQFFGPGTRLTVL.